One and the same sample provided the 14 T cell receptor beta chains below, sequenced in a study of liver allograft versus peripheral blood T cells. Study context: Comparative analysis was performed on T cell receptor repertoires from transplanted livers and from recipients' peripheral blood.

TCRdb reprocessed the reads with MiXCR, giving one entry per CDR3 protein. The data hold more than 8,500 distinct CDR3 sequences, with roughly a quarter observed a single time. These receptors were taken from a human patient who had a liver transplant. Some T cells may be supplied by the graft donor.

For this clonotype: An end of the junction differs from the germline gene, which may be a read error. The gene calls are TRBV6-6 and TRBJ1-1; perhaps TRBD1 as D (5 bases). The CDR3 has 15 amino acids. In germline, CDR1 is MNHNY, CDR2 SVGAGI (reference sequence). CDR3 sequence: CASNYVLPGGTEAFF. CDR3 DNA: TGTGCCAGCAATTACGTTCTCCCGGGGGGCACTGAAGCTTTCTTT.

This clonotype rates as medium-sized. V usage is TRBV7-2 and J usage is TRBJ1-2; D gene ambiguous. CDR1 and CDR2 (germline): SGHTA, FQGNSA. CDR3 length equals 13 residues. The germline V and J ends were trimmed by 0 bases and 8 bases, with 10 bases remaining between them. In DNA, the CDR3 is TGTGCCAGCAGCTTAGCAGACGTTTTGGGCTACACCTTC. It is translated as CASSLADVLGYTF.

This clonotype rates as medium-sized. This chain joins TRBV6-2 or TRBV6-3 and TRBJ2-3; no reliable D call. The germline V gene has CDR1 MNHEY and CDR2 SVGEGT. Trimming stripped 5 bases from V and 5 bases from J, with 14 bases between. The CDR3 totals 14 residues. For the CDR3, the DNA is TGTGCCAGCAGTAAACGGGTGGGTGGAGATACGCAGTATTTT. It translates to CASSKRVGGDTQYF.

The chain couples TRBV6-1 to TRBJ2-2; TRBD1 is a possible D gene (5 bases). CDR1 and CDR2 (germline): MNHNS, SASEGT. The ends were cut back, 9 bases at V and 7 bases at J, with 9 bases in the middle. The CDR3 is 11 residues long. The CDR3 DNA follows: TGTGCCAGGGCAAGGGGCGGGGAGCTGTTTTTT. It is translated as CARARGGELFF.

The genes are TRBV19 and TRBJ2-1, with 14 bases identical to TRBD2. The germline V gene encodes CDR1 LNHDA and CDR2 SQIVND (reference sequence). The CDR3 is 19 residues long. V lost 4 bases, J lost 0 bases, and 8 bases stayed unmatched. CDR3 region: CASSTGLAGGPVSYNEQFF. As DNA, the CDR3 is TGTGCCAGTAGTACCGGACTAGCGGGAGGACCAGTCTCCTACAATGAGCAGTTCTTC.

There are many counts of this clonotype. The CDR3 coding sequence is TGTGCCAGCAGCCTACGGGACAACTCTGGAAACACCATATATTTT. It yields the protein CASSLRDNSGNTIYF. This chain connects TRBV6-1 to TRBJ1-3; D possibly corresponds to TRBD1 (6 bases). CDR1 is MNHNS and CDR2 is SASEGT in the germline V gene. The V and J ends lost 6 bases and 0 bases respectively, with 12 bases between them. The CDR3 loop spans 15 amino acids.

In its sample, this clonotype is medium-sized. The chain couples TRBV30 to TRBJ1-4; tentative D call: TRBD1 (5 bases). The CDR3 loop spans 13 amino acids. Germline-derived CDR1 and CDR2 are GTSNPN and SVGIG (reference sequence). V was shortened by 2 bases and J by 6 bases, with 10 bases between the two germline ends. The CDR3 spells CAWSLGGYEKLFF. In DNA form, the CDR3 reads TGTGCCTGGAGTCTCGGGGGATATGAAAAACTGTTTTTT.

The chain employs TRBV20-1 and TRBJ2-1; 9 nucleotides agree with TRBD2. CDR3 length: 16 residues. The germline gives CDR1 DFQATT, CDR2 SNEGSKA (reference sequence). The J segment lost 8 bases and the V segment lost 0 bases, leaving 11 bases of the junction unmatched. Written as DNA, the CDR3 is TGCAGTGCTAGAGATTACGGGCGGGGGGGCGCGGATGAGCAGTTCTTC. It is translated as CSARDYGRGGADEQFF.

The rearrangement joins TRBV6-1 to TRBJ2-7, with 9 bases that match TRBD1. V gave up 5 bases and J gave up 5 bases; unmatched junction bases: 7. CDR1 is MNHNS, CDR2 SASEGT, per germline. The CDR3 contains 14 residues. The CDR3 region is CASSRTGDMDEQYF. CDR3 DNA sequence: TGTGCCAGCAGTAGGACAGGGGACATGGACGAGCAGTACTTC.

Judged by abundance, this clonotype is medium-sized. The V and J genes are TRBV5-4 and TRBJ1-3, with a tentative D call TRBD1 (6 bases). The CDR3 contains 17 residues. Trimming shortened V by 4 bases and J by 0 bases, and 17 bases separated the two germline ends. The germline V gene has CDR1 SGHNT and CDR2 YYREEE (reference sequence). The CDR3 spells CASSPQLGDNSGNTIYF. CDR3 DNA sequence: TGTGCCAGCAGCCCCCAATTGGGGGACAACTCTGGAAACACCATATATTTT.

The V and J genes are TRBV6-1 and TRBJ1-6; D is possibly TRBD1 (6 bases). CDR1 is MNHNS and CDR2 is SASEGT in the germline V gene. The CDR3 runs 18 residues. The V end was cut by 2 bases, the J end by 9 bases, with 23 bases between. CDR3 in amino acids: CASSETEQGGGIGSPLHF. Here the CDR3 DNA reads TGTGCCAGCAGTGAAACGGAACAGGGAGGAGGAATCGGTTCACCCCTCCACTTT.

This clonotype was counted ten times or more. J is TRBJ1-6 and V is TRBV7-9; D gene uncertain. Trimming removed 1 base at V and 7 bases at J, with 8 bases between. This CDR3 is built from 14 residues. The germline CDR1 and CDR2 sequences are SEHNR and FQNEAQ (reference sequence). The CDR3 DNA is TGTGCCAGCAGCTTAGAGCAGGAAAATTCACCCCTCCACTTT. Its translation is CASSLEQENSPLHF.

V and J are TRBV28 and TRBJ1-4; tentative D call: TRBD1 (6 bases). The germline gives CDR1 MDHEN, CDR2 SYDVKM. The CDR3 is 15 amino acids. V was trimmed by 5 bases and J by 8 bases, leaving 18 bases between them. Here the CDR3 reads CASSRRGSTGEKLFF. The CDR3 DNA is TGTGCCAGCAGTCGCAGGGGATCAACAGGGGAAAAACTGTTTTTT.

As to this clonotype: A single base separates this from a much larger clone, so it may be a read error. This chain connects TRBV24-1 to TRBJ2-1; the D call may be TRBD1 or TRBD2 (5 bases each). CDR3 length equals 13 residues. The V gene's germline CDR1 is KGHDR and CDR2 SFDVKD. V was cut by 10 bases and J by 10 bases, with 19 bases left in between. In nucleotides, the CDR3 is TGTGCCACGTCGGGGCTAGTGGGAGAGGAGCAGTTCTTC. Translation gives CATSGLVGEEQFF.